These T cell receptor beta chains were read from a single sample in a study of spatial heterogeneity in lung cancer. TCRdb re-called the 5' RACE reads through MiXCR, storing one row per CDR3 protein. The sample holds fewer than 25,000 distinct CDR3 sequences; over 7.5% are singletons and the top ten take 20% to 25%. Sequenced here: PBMCs, sampled at follow-up. These receptors originate from a male donor with early-stage non-small cell lung cancer. The CDR3 runs from the conserved cysteine through the conserved F or W. The D gene is left open where the match is weak. Rows may omit the clone size; those that give it use once, few, many or a size class.

size,D,V,J,DNA,CDR3
many,-,TRBV7-9,TRBJ2-1,TGTGCCAGCAGTGGAGGGGGGCCACCCTACTATGAGCAGTTCTTC,CASSGGGPPYYEQFF
few,TRBD1,TRBV7-9,TRBJ2-5,TGTGCCAGCAGCTTCCCCTCTAAAGGGGGCCAACAAGAGACCCAGTACTTC,CASSFPSKGGQQETQYF
many,TRBD1,TRBV28,TRBJ1-5,TGTGCCAGCAGTTCCCCTCGGGGGACAGATAATCAGCCCCAGCATTTT,CASSSPRGTDNQPQHF
many,-,TRBV25-1,TRBJ1-1,TGTGCCAGCAGTGAATTCGGGACCGCTGAAGCTTTCTTT,CASSEFGTAEAFF
many,TRBD2,TRBV10-3,TRBJ2-7,TGTGCCATCAGTGAATCTAGCGGGGCAAGCTCCTACGAGCAGTACTTC,CAISESSGASSYEQYF
many,TRBD1,TRBV5-1,TRBJ2-7,TGCGCCAGCAGCTCCTCCGGGACAGGGCCAGGCGAGCAGTACTTC,CASSSSGTGPGEQYF
-,-,TRBV20-1,TRBJ2-7,TGCAGTGCGGGCGGGGCTAGAGAGCAGTACTTC,CSAGGAREQYF
-,-,TRBV7-9,TRBJ2-7,TGTGCCAGCAGCTCCAACTACGAGCAGTACTTC,CASSSNYEQYF
few,TRBD1,TRBV20-1,TRBJ1-2,TGCAGTGCTAGGGCGACAGGGGGATCAGTCTATGGCTACACCTTC,CSARATGGSVYGYTF
many,-,TRBV27,TRBJ1-1,TGTGCCAGCAGTTTATGGGGCTTGAACACTGAAGCTTTCTTT,CASSLWGLNTEAFF